The entry that follows covers one TCR beta chain sequence. The antigen remains unidentified. The observed sequence ends 3 residues before the CDR3 terminus, with the missing tail filled in from the germline J gene. The table came from immunoSEQ multiplex PCR; TCRdb's copy has only in-frame clones and leaves some out. This sample contains more than 25,000 clones. The J segment lost 5 bases and the V segment lost 2 bases, leaving 7 bases of the junction unmatched. Per the germline V gene, CDR1 is DFQATT and CDR2 is SNEGSKA (reference sequence). The CDR3 is made up of 14 amino acids. The record originates from a study of T cells in women clearing cervical HPV infection. Across the study: Blood came at first lesion visit for cases, post-clearance for controls. Notes on the study in general: Controls had more TRBV6-7 (0.16%) than cases (0.11%). Repertoire richness, not evenness, was significantly elevated in CIN3+ cases versus controls.

The chain carries TRBV20-1 and TRBJ2-7; TRBD1 aligns across 9 bases. The source is a woman aged 18 to 75 with a cervical HPV16 infection that either progressed to CIN3+ or cleared (not recorded which). The sample consisted of blood buffy coat. CDR3 residues: CSARRDRVHNEQYF. The sequenced CDR3 bases are TGCAGTGCTAGACGGGACAGGGTTCACAACGAG.